A selection of T cell receptor beta chains follows, all from one sample in a study of patients and donors after allogeneic stem cell transplantation. TCRdb called the RT-PCR reads again in MiXCR, with one record for every CDR3 protein. This sample yields 190,000 or so distinct CDR3 sequences, of which around two fifths are seen a single time; 11% belongs to the top ten. The sample taken for sequencing was blood, either unsorted or a sorted T cell fraction (not recorded which). These receptors originate from a human donor who was either an allogeneic HSCT recipient or a stem cell or donor lymphocyte infusion donor (not recorded which). It is not recorded whose cells these are; they may come from a transplant donor. CDR3s leave out the opening cysteine and the closing phenylalanine or tryptophan. Size tells how often a clone was seen (once, few, many) or the class of an expanded clone, and some rows leave it out.

J gene	CDR3 length	clone size	V gene	CDR3 protein
TRBJ2-2	13	.	TRBV6-2/TRBV6-3	ASSYSGGNTGELF
TRBJ2-7	12	.	TRBV20-1	SAPEGGQFYEQY
TRBJ2-2	12	.	TRBV12-3/TRBV12-4	ASRDSATPGELF
TRBJ1-1	13	few	TRBV12-3/TRBV12-4	ASSLGRIRDTEAF
TRBJ1-2	12	.	TRBV12-3/TRBV12-4	ASSLWQGLYGYT
TRBJ1-1	11	few	TRBV5-6	ASSFVQNTEAF
TRBJ2-3	12	.	TRBV20-1	SALRVTDTDTQY
TRBJ2-1	15	.	TRBV28	ASSLNRDIISYNEQF
TRBJ2-3	11	.	TRBV9	ASSPRTTTTQY
TRBJ2-3	14	.	TRBV4-1	ASSQDWDRRTDTQY
TRBJ2-7	12	few	TRBV27	ASSLGGLPYEQY
TRBJ1-2	12	.	TRBV20-1	SARDPQGVGGYT
TRBJ1-1	13	few	TRBV5-1	ASSLLGQVVTEAF
TRBJ2-7	8	few	TRBV29-1	TRVGHEQY
TRBJ2-2	13	.	TRBV20-1	SATLPGSNTGELF
TRBJ2-3	14	.	TRBV4-2	ASSQDLRGVFDTQY
TRBJ2-3	14	few	TRBV5-5	ASSSLGGIYTDTQY
TRBJ1-1	12	.	TRBV20-1	SATRQPTNTEAF
TRBJ2-1	12	.	TRBV24-1	ATSIAGGPNEQF
TRBJ2-1	10	.	TRBV7-9	ATGQGHNEQF
TRBJ1-5	13	few	TRBV28	ASSLLGQGGQPQH
TRBJ1-2	11	few	TRBV27	ASSLYSNYGYT
TRBJ2-5	12	few	TRBV30	AFLGTVSQETQY
TRBJ1-2	12	few	TRBV6-5	ASSRARAYYGYT
TRBJ2-2	13	.	TRBV28	ASSRPLDNTGELF
TRBJ1-1	12	.	TRBV5-5	ASSLDVLNTEAF
TRBJ2-2	13	few	TRBV6-1	ASSLQGSNTGELF
TRBJ1-2	10	.	TRBV29-1	SAGDSNYGYT
TRBJ2-1	9	.	TRBV12-3/TRBV12-4	ASSLKDEQF
TRBJ2-2	13	.	TRBV27	ASSLSRGNSGELF
TRBJ1-4	12	few	TRBV12-3/TRBV12-4	ASSRTPINEKLF
TRBJ2-7	16	.	TRBV5-1	ASKAREGLPSISYEQY
TRBJ1-4	12	few	TRBV5-1	ASSGGQGFEKLF
TRBJ1-3	13	few	TRBV30	AWSGGTGGRNTIY
TRBJ1-1	15	many	TRBV7-9	ASSSRPLIQGNTEAF
TRBJ1-4	14	few	TRBV3-1	ASSRDSWGGGEKLF
TRBJ1-5	12	.	TRBV19	ASKVRESNQPQH
TRBJ1-2	12	few	TRBV25-1	ASSETGWAYGYT
TRBJ1-5	13	.	TRBV20-1	SASASGGDAQPQH
TRBJ2-5	11	once	TRBV27	ASTDRVRETQY
TRBJ2-3	11	.	TRBV5-5	ASSRMSTDTQY
TRBJ2-1	13	.	TRBV5-1	ASSPNPGAYNEQF
TRBJ2-1	12	.	TRBV20-1	SARGGAPYNEQF
TRBJ1-4	11	.	TRBV20-1	SARGMSDEKLF
TRBJ1-4	12	few	TRBV2	ASRVHGRNEKLF
TRBJ1-2	12	few	TRBV5-8	ASSLESGRGGYT
TRBJ1-3	15	few	TRBV24-1	ATSDLDGKSPGNTIY
TRBJ1-1	12	many	TRBV7-2	ASSFGSRNTEAF
TRBJ1-5	13	few	TRBV9	ASSVESGSNQPQH
TRBJ1-1	14	.	TRBV18	ASSPDRGLWDTEAF
TRBJ1-4	13	.	TRBV5-1	ASSLNTATNEKLF